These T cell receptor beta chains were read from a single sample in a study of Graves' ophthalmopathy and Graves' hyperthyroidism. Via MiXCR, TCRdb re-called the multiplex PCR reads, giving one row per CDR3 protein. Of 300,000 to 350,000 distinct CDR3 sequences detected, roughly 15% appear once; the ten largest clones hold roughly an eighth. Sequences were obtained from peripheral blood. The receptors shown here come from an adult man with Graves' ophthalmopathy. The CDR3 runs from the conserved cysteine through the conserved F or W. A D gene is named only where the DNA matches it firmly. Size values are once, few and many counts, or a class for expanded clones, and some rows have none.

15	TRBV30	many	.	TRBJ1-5	CAWSSTRHGHQPQHF	TGTGCCTGGAGTAGTACGAGACATGGCCATCAGCCCCAGCATTTT
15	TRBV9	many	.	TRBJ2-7	CASSVGGGQDHEQYF	TGTGCCAGCAGCGTAGGGGGAGGACAGGACCACGAGCAGTACTTC
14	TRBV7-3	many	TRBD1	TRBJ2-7	CASSPDRDNHEQYF	TGTGCCAGCAGCCCGGACAGGGATAACCACGAGCAGTACTTC
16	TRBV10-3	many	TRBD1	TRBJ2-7	CAISESKGQMSYEQYF	TGTGCCATCAGTGAGTCGAAGGGACAGATGAGCTACGAGCAGTACTTC
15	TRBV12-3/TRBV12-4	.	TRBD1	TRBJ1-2	CASRAGTGTNYGYTF	TGTGCCAGCAGAGCCGGGACAGGGACAAACTATGGCTACACCTTC
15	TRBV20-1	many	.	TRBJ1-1	CSAPSAARVGTEAFF	TGCAGTGCTCCCTCGGCGGCCAGGGTGGGCACTGAAGCTTTCTTT
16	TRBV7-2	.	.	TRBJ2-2	CASSLSATGSLSELFF	TGTGCCAGCAGCTTATCGGCAACAGGGTCATTATCGGAGCTGTTTTTT
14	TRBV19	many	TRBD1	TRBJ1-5	CASSDGQGHQPQHF	TGTGCCAGTAGTGACGGACAGGGTCATCAGCCCCAGCATTTT
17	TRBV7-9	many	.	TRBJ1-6	CASSPSPVGSYNSPLHF	TGTGCCAGCAGCCCATCACCCGTGGGCTCCTATAATTCACCCCTCCACTTT
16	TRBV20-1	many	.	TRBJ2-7	CSARDHNRGGHYEQYF	TGCAGTGCTAGGGACCATAACAGGGGGGGACACTACGAGCAGTACTTC
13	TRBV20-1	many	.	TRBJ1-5	CSAIRGDGQPQHF	TGCAGTGCTATCAGGGGTGACGGGCAGCCCCAGCATTTT
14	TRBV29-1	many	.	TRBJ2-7	CSVEALTDSGEQYF	TGCAGCGTTGAAGCCTTGACAGATTCGGGGGAGCAGTACTTC
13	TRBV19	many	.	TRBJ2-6	CASSPVMQAVLTF	TGTGCCAGTAGCCCCGTGATGCAGGCCGTCCTGACTTTC
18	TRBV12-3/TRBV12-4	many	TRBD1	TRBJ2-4	CASSFEDRLCGAKNIQYF	TGTGCCAGCAGTTTTGAGGACAGGCTCTGTGGGGCCAAAAACATTCAGTACTTC
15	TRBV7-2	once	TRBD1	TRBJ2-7	CASSLVPGTAYEQYF	TGTGCCAGCAGCTTAGTACCCGGGACAGCCTACGAGCAGTACTTC
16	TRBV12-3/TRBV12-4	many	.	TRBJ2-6	CASSLAPGSGANVLTF	TGTGCCAGCAGTTTAGCCCCCGGCTCTGGGGCCAACGTCCTGACTTTC
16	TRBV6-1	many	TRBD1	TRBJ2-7	CASRDRGVYAFYEQYF	TGTGCCAGCAGGGACAGGGGTGTTTATGCATTCTACGAGCAGTACTTC
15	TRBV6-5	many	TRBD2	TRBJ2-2	CASSYTSGSTGELFF	TGTGCCAGCAGTTACACTAGCGGGAGCACCGGGGAGCTGTTTTTT